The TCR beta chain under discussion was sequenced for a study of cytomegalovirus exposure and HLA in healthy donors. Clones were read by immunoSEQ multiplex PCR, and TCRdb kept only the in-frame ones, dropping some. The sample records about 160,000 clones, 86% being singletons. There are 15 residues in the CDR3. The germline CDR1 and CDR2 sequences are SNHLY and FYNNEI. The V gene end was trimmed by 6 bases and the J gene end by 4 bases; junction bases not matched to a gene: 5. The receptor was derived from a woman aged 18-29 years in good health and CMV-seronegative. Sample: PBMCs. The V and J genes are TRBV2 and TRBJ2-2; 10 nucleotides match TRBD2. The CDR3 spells CASRQAGGGTGELFF. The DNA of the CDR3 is TGTGCCAGCAGACAAGCGGGAGGGGGCACCGGGGAGCTGTTTTTT.